The T cell receptor (beta chain) described here comes from a study of shared clonotypes between healthy human individuals (dated by TCRdb to about 2020). Concerning the study at large: The cohort included a few men and a couple of women between 18 and 49 years of age. To increase sequencing depth and limit assay-specific biases, different laboratories used diverse techniques to prepare libraries and sequence TCR repertoires. For each donor, three plates each were used for CD4 naive and CD4 memory, two plates were used for CD8 naive, and one plate was used for CD8 memory. Per donor, leukapheresis produced somewhere between about 0.94 and 10 billion PBMCs. To estimate repertoire size and how much clonotype sharing occurs between individuals, the study deeply sequenced the blood TCR repertoires of 4 to 6 healthy adults. Broad study findings and their caveats: Roughly 5% of naive CD4, 3% to 4% of naive CD8, about 2.1% of memory CD4, and 0.35% to 0.4% of memory CD8 clonotypes were shared across several donors. Sampling was restricted to blood, and TCR repertoires in tissue are likely to differ from TCR repertoires in blood. Naive subsets generally had larger estimated clonotype richness than memory subsets did. Based on pairwise subsampling, the degree of clonotype sharing among donors was expected to be affected by sequencing depth. The small number of donors limited the genetic and exposure-history diversity represented. Incomplete sequencing was indicated by rarefaction of sorted-subset datasets, despite the large sequencing depth. Compared with non-shared clonotypes, clonotypes shared by all four sorted-subset donors had higher generation probabilities.

CD8 naive samples were CD45RO-negative cells positively selected for CCR7, giving a CD45RA+CCR7+ population that excluded TemRA cells. The donors were healthy, HIV-negative adults with no recently reported acute infections or vaccinations. Only Caucasian adults living in Nashville, Tennessee, USA were represented among the donors. Blood was obtained by leukapheresis, after which PBMCs were separated by Ficoll-Histopaque density gradient centrifugation and cryopreserved in liquid nitrogen vapor phase. Analytical flow cytometry was used to check the purity and quantity of each magnetically sorted T cell population. From each sorted fraction, genomic DNA was isolated and quantified by UV absorbance on a Nanodrop 2000c. Of note for this clone: The antigen it binds to is not known. Base qualities are not provided; no much larger clone lies one nucleotide away.

The germline V gene (reference sequence) supplies CDR1 SEHNR and CDR2 FQNEAQ. V lost 5 bases and J lost 6 bases; the stretch between them is 17 bases long. Inclusive of the bounding cysteine and phenylalanine, the CDR3 is 15 residues long. Only the CDR3 portion is preserved as DNA: 45 bases, with reading frame beginning at the first base. Using the deep immunoSEQ assay, multiplex PCR amplified TCR CDR3 regions from genomic DNA. Extracted genomic DNA from each cell subset was distributed evenly across all wells of several immunoSEQ 96-well plates, and each plate was treated as a replicate. For sorted subsets, each replicate PCR was loaded with around 220 ng genomic DNA, equivalent to 30,000 to 35,000 T cell genomes. Purified libraries were measured with a Qubit 3.0 fluorometer, size-checked on a Bioanalyzer 2100, and measured again with the KAPA Library Quantification kit. Every immunoSEQ 96-well plate was sequenced on a dedicated single-read 150-cycle Illumina NextSeq 550 flow cell. The published analysis was carried out like this. Because the immunoSEQ output included only junctional sequences and no quality scores, the filtering could not be the same as the filtering used for full-length reads. To assign V/J genes and CDR3, sequences were annotated using PyIR, a Python wrapper for IgBLAST v1.9, with IMGT germline references. Reads were filtered out if the reads had weak V/J assignments (E-value above 1e-6), no CDR3, stop codons, out-of-frame junctions, or ambiguous translated residues. V3J clonotypes were defined as sequences sharing the same inferred V gene, J gene, and CDR3 amino acid sequence. The percentage overlap between two repertoires was calculated by dividing the number of shared unique clonotypes by the size of the smaller repertoire. Repertoire richness was assessed with RTK rarefaction, the Chao1 estimator, and Recon v2.1 estimates of unobserved clonotypes. Generation probabilities were computed with OLGA for all TCRbeta clonotypes obtained by the gDNA method from several donors. The clones in this table, taken by TCRdb from immuneACCESS, are in-frame only. Not every clone is retained; where verified, under half of the shortfall comes from an unresolved V gene, and the cause of the rest is unknown. V and J calls and clone size follow that table, whereas D and trimming were derived from the DNA. A total of about 2 million clones appear in this sample, about 95% of them only once. The leading ten clones occupy 0.85% to 1.2% of the sample.

The receptor chain draws on TRBV7-9 and TRBJ2-1; there is no confident call for the D gene. This TCR came from a man between 18 and 35 years old in good health. Material: naive CD8+ T cells sorted from blood. Reading the label with the study, this specimen's cell subset or site is: CD45RA+CCR7+. The bases read TGTGCCAGCAGCCCGCCCCGGGCGATAGGCAATGAGCAGTTCTTC. Its translation is CASSPPRAIGNEQFF. With the portions outside the CDR3 filled from the reference TRBV7-9 and TRBJ2-1 genes, the complete variable region becomes DTGVSQNPRHKITKRGQNVTFRCDPISEHNRLYWYRQTLGQGPEFLTYFQNEAQLEKSRLLSDRFSAERPKGSFSTLEIQRTEQGDSAMYLCASSPPRAIGNEQFFGPGTRLTVL.